Shown below are 12 T cell receptor beta chains from a single sample sequenced in a study of blood T cell repertoires in COVID-19. Method: immunoSEQ multiplex PCR; TCRdb's copy keeps in-frame clones and lacks some. The table records over 250,000 clones, about 87% of them present only once. Sequenced: peripheral blood. The receptors derive from a woman aged 50 to 60 with acute or convalescent COVID-19.

The chain has TRBV19 and TRBJ2-1, with D maybe TRBD2 (6 bases). The CDR3 spans 13 residues. Germline-derived CDR1 and CDR2 are LNHDA and SQIVND (reference sequence). Trimming shortened V by 8 bases and J by 6 bases, and 14 bases separated the two germline ends. The CDR3 DNA follows: TGTGCCAGTCCGGAGGGCGCCATCAATGAGCAGTTCTTC. Translation: CASPEGAINEQFF.

This clone appeared once. The J gene is TRBJ1-5, the V gene TRBV18, with a possible D match to TRBD1 (5 bases). Trimming took 3 bases from V and 5 from J, leaving 11 bases between them. This CDR3 region has 14 residues. Looked up from germline, CDR1 is KGHSH and CDR2 is LQKENI. CDR3 in amino acids: CASSPTEGYQPQHF. The CDR3 DNA sequence: TGTGCCAGCTCACCGACAGAAGGGTATCAGCCCCAGCATTTT.

The chain joins TRBV9 to TRBJ2-5; TRBD2 matches 14 bases. The CDR3 runs 17 residues. CDR1 and CDR2 (germline): SGDLS, YYNGEE. The J segment lost 4 bases and the V segment lost 0 bases, leaving 5 bases of the junction unmatched. The CDR3 reads CASSVGGLAGVLETQYF. The CDR3, as DNA: TGTGCCAGCAGCGTAGGGGGACTAGCGGGAGTTTTAGAGACCCAGTACTTC.

The V gene is TRBV15, the J gene TRBJ1-5; D might be TRBD1 (6 bases). V lost 0 bases and J lost 7, with 13 bases in between. CDR3 length: 15 amino acids. In germline, CDR1 is LNHNV, CDR2 YYDKDF (reference sequence). CDR3 in DNA: TGTGCCACCAGCAGAGATAGGGGGGGAGAACAGCCCCAGCATTTT. This sequence encodes CATSRDRGGEQPQHF.

The V gene is TRBV16, the J gene TRBJ1-5; weak D call: TRBD1 (5 bases). Between the trimmed V and J ends, which lost 1 base and 14 bases, there was a span of 12 bases. This CDR3 is 12 amino acids long. Germline CDR1 is KGHSY and CDR2 is FQNENV. The CDR3 loop is CASSQYGLGEHF. CDR3 sequence (DNA): TGTGCCAGCAGCCAATATGGGCTAGGGGAGCATTTT.

The chain links TRBV7-9 to TRBJ1-3, with unresolved D. Germline values: CDR1 SEHNR, CDR2 FQNEAQ (reference sequence). The CDR3 spans 14 residues. Between the trimmed V and J ends, which lost 5 bases and 0 bases, there was a span of 8 bases. CDR3 loop: CASSPTYSGNTIYF. The CDR3 DNA reads as TGTGCCAGCAGCCCCACTTACTCTGGAAACACCATATATTTT.

This clone turned up a few times. This chain uses TRBV28 with TRBJ2-1; 8 bases are a match to TRBD2. Germline-derived CDR1 and CDR2 are MDHEN and SYDVKM. Unmatched junction bases numbered 6, after V lost 2 bases and J lost 0 bases. The CDR3 length is 17 residues. CDR3 in amino acids: CASSLTAGASSYNEQFF. The CDR3 bases are TGTGCCAGCAGTTTAACAGCGGGGGCCAGCTCCTACAATGAGCAGTTCTTC.

The sample holds a few counts of this clone. The V and J genes are TRBV19 and TRBJ2-7; D gene uncertain. Germline V CDR1 and CDR2: LNHDA, SQIVND (reference sequence). The CDR3 spans 14 residues. V lost 10 bases and J lost 5, with 21 bases in between. The CDR3 DNA follows: TGTGCCACCACGCAAAAAATAGCTGGTAACGAGCAGTACTTC. As protein: CATTQKIAGNEQYF.

A single count supports this clone. The chain links TRBV27 to TRBJ2-7, with 11 bases that match TRBD1. V dropped 3 bases and J dropped 3; count of bases not matched to a gene: 1. CDR3 length: 14 residues. Per the germline V gene, CDR1 is MNHEY and CDR2 is SMNVEV (reference sequence). The CDR3 coding sequence is TGTGCCAGCAGTTTCGGGACAGGGGGCTACGAGCAGTACTTC. It specifies CASSFGTGGYEQYF.

V is TRBV28 and J is TRBJ2-2; possibly TRBD2 for D (5 bases). Trimming cost V 5 bases and J 6 bases, with 13 bases left between them. The germline gives CDR1 MDHEN, CDR2 SYDVKM. The CDR3 length is 14 residues. CDR3 in DNA: TGTGCCAGCAGTCCCGGGAATAACCCCGGGGAGCTGTTTTTT. This codes for CASSPGNNPGELFF.

This chain connects TRBV6-6 to TRBJ1-6, with D possibly matching TRBD1 (6 bases). The V and J ends lost 5 bases and 5 bases respectively, with 28 bases between them. The CDR3 extends over 20 amino acids. The V gene's germline CDR1 is MNHNY and CDR2 SVGAGI (reference sequence). The CDR3 region has the DNA TGTGCCAGCAGTCCCCTCCATCCCCCCTCGCGCACAGGGAATAATTCACCCCTCCACTTT. Protein: CASSPLHPPSRTGNNSPLHF.

The J gene is TRBJ2-2, the V gene TRBV5-4; the match to TRBD1 covers 7 bases. Germline trimming cut 5 bases from V and 5 bases from J; bases unmatched to any gene: 12. The CDR3 is made up of 16 amino acids. CDR1 is SGHNT and CDR2 is YYREEE in the germline V gene (reference sequence). This chain's CDR3 is CASSSHLTGNTGELFF. CDR3 DNA: TGTGCCAGCAGTTCTCACTTGACAGGGAATACCGGGGAGCTGTTTTTT. Combining the CDR3 with reference TRBV5-4 and TRBJ2-2 gives the whole variable domain ETGVTQSPTHLIKTRGQQVTLRCSSQSGHNTVSWYQQALGQGPQFIFQYYREEENGRGNFPPRFSGLQFPNYSSELNVNALELDDSALYLCASSSHLTGNTGELFFGEGSRLTVL.